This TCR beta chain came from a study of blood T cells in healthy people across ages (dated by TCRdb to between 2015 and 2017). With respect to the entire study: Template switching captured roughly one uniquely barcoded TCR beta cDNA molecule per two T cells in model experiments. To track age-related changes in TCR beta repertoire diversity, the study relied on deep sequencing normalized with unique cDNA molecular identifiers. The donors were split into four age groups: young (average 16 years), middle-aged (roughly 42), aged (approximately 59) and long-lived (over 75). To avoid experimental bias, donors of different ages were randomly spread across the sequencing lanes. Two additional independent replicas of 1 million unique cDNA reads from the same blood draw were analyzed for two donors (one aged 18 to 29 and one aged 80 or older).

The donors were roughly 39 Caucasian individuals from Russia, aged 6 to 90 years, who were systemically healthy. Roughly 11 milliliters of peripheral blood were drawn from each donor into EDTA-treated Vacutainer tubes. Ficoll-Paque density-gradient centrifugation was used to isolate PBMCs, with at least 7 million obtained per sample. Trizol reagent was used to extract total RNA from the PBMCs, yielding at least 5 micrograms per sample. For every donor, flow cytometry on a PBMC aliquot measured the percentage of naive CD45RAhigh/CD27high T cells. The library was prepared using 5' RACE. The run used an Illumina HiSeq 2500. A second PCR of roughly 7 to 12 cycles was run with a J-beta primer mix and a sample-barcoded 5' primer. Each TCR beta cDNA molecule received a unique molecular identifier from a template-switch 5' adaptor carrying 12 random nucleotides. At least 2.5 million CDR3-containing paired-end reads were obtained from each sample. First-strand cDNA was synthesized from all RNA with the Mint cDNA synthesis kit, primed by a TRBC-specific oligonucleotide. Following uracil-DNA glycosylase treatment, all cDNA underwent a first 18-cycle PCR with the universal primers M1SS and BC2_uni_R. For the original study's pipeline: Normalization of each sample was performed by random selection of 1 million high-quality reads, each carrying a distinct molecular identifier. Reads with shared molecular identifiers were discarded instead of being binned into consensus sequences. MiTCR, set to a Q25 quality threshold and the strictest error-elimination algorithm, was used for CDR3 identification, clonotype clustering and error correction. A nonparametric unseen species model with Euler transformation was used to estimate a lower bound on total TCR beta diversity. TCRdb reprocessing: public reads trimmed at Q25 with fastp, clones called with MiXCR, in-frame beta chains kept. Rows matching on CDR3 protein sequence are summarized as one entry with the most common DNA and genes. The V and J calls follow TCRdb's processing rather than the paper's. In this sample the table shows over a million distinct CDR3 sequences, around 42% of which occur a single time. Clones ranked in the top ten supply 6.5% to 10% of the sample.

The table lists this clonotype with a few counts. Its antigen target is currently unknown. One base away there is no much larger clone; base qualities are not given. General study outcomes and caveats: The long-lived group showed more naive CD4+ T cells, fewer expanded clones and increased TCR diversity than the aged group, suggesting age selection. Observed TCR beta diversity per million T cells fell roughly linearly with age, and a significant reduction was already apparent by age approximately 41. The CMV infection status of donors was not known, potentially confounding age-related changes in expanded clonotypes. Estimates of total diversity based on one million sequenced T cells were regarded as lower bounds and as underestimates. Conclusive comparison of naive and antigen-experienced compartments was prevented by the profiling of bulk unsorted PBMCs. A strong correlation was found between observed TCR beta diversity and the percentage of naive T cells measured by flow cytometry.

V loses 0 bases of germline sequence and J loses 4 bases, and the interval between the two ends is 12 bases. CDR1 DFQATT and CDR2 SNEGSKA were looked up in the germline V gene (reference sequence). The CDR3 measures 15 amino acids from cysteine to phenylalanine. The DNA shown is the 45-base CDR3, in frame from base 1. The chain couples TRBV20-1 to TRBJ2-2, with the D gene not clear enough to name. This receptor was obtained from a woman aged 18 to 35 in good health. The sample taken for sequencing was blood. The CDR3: CSARDRADSTGELFF. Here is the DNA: TGCAGTGCTAGAGATCGGGCGGATTCCACCGGGGAGCTGTTTTTT.